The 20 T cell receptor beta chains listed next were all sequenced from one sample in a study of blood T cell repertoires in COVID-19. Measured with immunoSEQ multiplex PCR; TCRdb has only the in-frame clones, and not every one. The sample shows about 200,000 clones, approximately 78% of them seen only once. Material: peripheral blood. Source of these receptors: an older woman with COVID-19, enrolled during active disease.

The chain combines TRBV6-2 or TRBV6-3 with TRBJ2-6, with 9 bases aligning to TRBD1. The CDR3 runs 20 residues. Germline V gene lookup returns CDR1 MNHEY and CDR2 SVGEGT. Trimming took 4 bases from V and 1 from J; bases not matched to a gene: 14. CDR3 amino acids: CASSSPFFRDRESGANVLTF. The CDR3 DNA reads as TGTGCCAGCAGTTCCCCTTTTTTCCGGGACAGGGAGTCTGGGGCCAACGTCCTGACTTTC.

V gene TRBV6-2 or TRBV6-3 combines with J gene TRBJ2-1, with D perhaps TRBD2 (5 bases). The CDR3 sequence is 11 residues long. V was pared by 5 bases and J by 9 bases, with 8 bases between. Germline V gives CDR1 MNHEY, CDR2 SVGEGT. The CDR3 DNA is TGTGCCAGCAGTCAGGCGGGTGAGCAGTTCTTC. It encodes CASSQAGEQFF.

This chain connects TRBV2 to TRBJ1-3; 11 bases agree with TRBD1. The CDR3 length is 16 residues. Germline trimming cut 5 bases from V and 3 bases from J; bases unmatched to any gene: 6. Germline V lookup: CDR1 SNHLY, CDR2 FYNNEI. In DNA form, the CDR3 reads TGTGCCAGCAGTTCTCAGGGACAGGGGGTTGGAAACACCATATATTTT. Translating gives CASSSQGQGVGNTIYF.

The CDR3 DNA reads TGTGCCAGCAGTTTTAACCAGGGATTGAGCAATCAGCCCCAGCATTTT. It translates to CASSFNQGLSNQPQHF. The J gene is TRBJ1-5, the V gene TRBV28; D is perhaps TRBD1 (5 bases). The V gene's germline CDR1 is MDHEN and CDR2 SYDVKM. This CDR3 spans 16 amino acids. Deletions cut 3 bases from V and 1 base from J, with 13 bases between. Full variable domain (outside the CDR3, taken from reference TRBV28 and TRBJ1-5): DVKVTQSSRYLVKRTGEKVFLECVQDMDHENMFWYRQDPGLGLRLIYFSYDVKMKEKGDIPEGYSVSREKKERFSLILESASTNQTSMYLCASSFNQGLSNQPQHFGDGTRLSIL.

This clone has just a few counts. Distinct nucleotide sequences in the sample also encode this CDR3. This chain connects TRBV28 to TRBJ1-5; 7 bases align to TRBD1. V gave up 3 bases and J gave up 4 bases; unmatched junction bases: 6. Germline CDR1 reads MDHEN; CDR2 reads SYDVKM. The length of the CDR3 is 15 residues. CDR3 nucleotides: TGTGCCAGCAGTTTGGTTCAGGGGGTAAATCAGCCCCAGCATTTT. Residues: CASSLVQGVNQPQHF.

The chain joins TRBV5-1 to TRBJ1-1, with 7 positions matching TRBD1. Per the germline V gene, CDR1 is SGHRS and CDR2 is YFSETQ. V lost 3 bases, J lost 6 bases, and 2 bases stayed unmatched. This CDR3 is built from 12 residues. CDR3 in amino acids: CASSSQGAEAFF. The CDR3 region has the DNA TGCGCCAGCAGCTCTCAGGGGGCTGAAGCTTTCTTT.

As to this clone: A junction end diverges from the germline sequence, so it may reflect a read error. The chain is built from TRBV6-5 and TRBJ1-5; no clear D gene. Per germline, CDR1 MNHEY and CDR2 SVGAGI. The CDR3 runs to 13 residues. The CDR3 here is CASSDTSIQPQHF. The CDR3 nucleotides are TGTGCCAGCAGCGACACGAGCATTCAGCCCCAGCATTTT.

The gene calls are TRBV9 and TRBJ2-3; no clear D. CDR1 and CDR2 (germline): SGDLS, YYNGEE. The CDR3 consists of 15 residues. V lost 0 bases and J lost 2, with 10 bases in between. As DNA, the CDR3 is TGTGCCAGCAGCGTAGGCGACTCCGACACAGATACGCAGTATTTT. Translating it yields CASSVGDSDTDTQYF. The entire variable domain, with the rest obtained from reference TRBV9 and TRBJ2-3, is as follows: DSGVTQTPKHLITATGQRVTLRCSPRSGDLSVYWYQQSLDQGLQFLIQYYNGEERAKGNILERFSAQQFPDLHSELNLSSLELGDSALYFCASSVGDSDTDTQYFGPGTRLTVL.

The CDR3 region is CASSSGGRYVQYF. CDR3 nucleotides: TGTGCCAGCAGTTCTGGCGGGAGGTATGTGCAGTACTTC. The chain links TRBV12-3 or TRBV12-4 to TRBJ2-7; 8 bases align to TRBD2. This CDR3 comprises 13 residues. V lost 4 bases and J lost 9; bases outside the gene matches: 8.

The CDR3 bases are TGCAGCGTGATAGCGGGAGCCCGCACAGATACGCAGTATTTT. Translating it yields CSVIAGARTDTQYF. The J gene is TRBJ2-3, the V gene TRBV29-1; 9 nucleotides line up with TRBD2. From germline, CDR1 is SQVTM and CDR2 ANQGSEA. Losses at the gene ends were 6 bases for V and 1 base for J; bases not matched to a gene: 5. This CDR3 is 14 amino acids long.

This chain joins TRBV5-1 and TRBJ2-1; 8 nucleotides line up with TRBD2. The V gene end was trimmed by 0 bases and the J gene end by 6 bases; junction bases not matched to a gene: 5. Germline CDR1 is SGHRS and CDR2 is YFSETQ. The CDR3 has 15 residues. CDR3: CASSLAGRAPNEQFF. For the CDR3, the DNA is TGCGCCAGCAGCTTGGCCGGGAGGGCCCCCAATGAGCAGTTCTTC.

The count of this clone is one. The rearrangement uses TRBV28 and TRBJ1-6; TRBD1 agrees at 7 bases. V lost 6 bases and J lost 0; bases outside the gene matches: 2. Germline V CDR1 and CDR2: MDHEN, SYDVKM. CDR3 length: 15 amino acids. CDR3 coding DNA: TGTGCCAGCAGGGGACAGCCCTCCTATAATTCACCCCTCCACTTT. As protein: CASRGQPSYNSPLHF.

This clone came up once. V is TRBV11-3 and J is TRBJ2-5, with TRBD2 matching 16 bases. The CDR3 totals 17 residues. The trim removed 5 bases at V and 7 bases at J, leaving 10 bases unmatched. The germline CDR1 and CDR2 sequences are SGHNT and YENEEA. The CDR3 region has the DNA TGTGCCAGCAGCCCCAAGGGACTAGCGGGAGGGAGTGGGACCCAGTACTTC. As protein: CASSPKGLAGGSGTQYF.

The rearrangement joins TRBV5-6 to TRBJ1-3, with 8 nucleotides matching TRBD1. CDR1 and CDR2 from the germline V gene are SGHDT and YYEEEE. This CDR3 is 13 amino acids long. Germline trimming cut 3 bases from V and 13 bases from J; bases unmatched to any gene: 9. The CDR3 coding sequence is TGTGCCAGCAGCTCTAATGACAGGGGCCAAATATATTTT. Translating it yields CASSSNDRGQIYF.

The CDR3 coding sequence is TGTGCCAGCAGTTACTCGGGGGGAAGGCTCACTGAAGCTTTCTTT. This gives the protein CASSYSGGRLTEAFF. This chain joins TRBV6-5 and TRBJ1-1; D may be TRBD1 (5 bases). Germline CDR1 and CDR2: MNHEY and SVGAGI. The CDR3 is made up of 15 amino acids. Trimming took 0 bases from V and 4 from J, leaving 12 bases between them.

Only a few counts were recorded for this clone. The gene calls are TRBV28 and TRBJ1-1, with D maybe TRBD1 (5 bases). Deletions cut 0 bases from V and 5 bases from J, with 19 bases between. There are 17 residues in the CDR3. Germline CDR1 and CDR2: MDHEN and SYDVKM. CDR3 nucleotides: TGTGCCAGCAGTTTATGGCCCCGACAGCGGCGGGAGACTGAAGCTTTCTTT. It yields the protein CASSLWPRQRRETEAFF.

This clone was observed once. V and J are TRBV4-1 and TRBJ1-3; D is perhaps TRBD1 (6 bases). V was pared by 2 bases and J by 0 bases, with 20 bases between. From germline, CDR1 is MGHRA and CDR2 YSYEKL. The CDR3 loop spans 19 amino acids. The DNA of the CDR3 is TGCGCCAGCAGCCAAACCTTCGACAGGAGGCATTACTCTGGAAACACCATATATTTT. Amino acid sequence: CASSQTFDRRHYSGNTIYF.

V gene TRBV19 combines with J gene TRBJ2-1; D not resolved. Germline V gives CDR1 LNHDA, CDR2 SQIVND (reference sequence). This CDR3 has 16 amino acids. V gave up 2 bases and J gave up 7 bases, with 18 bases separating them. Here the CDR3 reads CASSISGSGHGNEQFF. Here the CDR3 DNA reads TGTGCCAGTAGTATATCCGGCAGTGGGCATGGGAATGAGCAGTTCTTC.

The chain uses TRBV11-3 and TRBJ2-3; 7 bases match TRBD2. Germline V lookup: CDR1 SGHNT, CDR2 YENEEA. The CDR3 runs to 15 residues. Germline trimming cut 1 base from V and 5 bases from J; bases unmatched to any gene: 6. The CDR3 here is CASSLGGTGGDTQYF. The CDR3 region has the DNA TGTGCCAGCAGCTTAGGCGGGACGGGAGGAGATACGCAGTATTTT.

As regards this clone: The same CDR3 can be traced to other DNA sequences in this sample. The CDR3 sequence: CAWSPGVYEQYF. In DNA form, the CDR3 reads TGTGCCTGGAGTCCCGGAGTCTACGAGCAGTACTTC. The rearrangement links TRBV30 to TRBJ2-7; no definite D call. CDR1 and CDR2 (germline): GTSNPN, SVGIG (reference sequence). This CDR3 is built from 12 residues. Trimming removed 2 bases at V and 3 bases at J, with 8 bases between.